The 6 T cell receptor beta chains in this list originate from one sample, sequenced in a study of T cell repertoires in cytomegalovirus infection. For these TCRs, the target antigens are not known. TCRdb reprocessed the reads with MiXCR, giving one entry per CDR3 protein. Seen here are about 71,000 distinct CDR3 sequences, approximately 20% observed once, and the top ten hold about 66%. The material was CD8+ T cells from cultured PBMCs, obtained from culture after CMV antigen stimulation. The receptors come from a human donor in good health (CMV status not recorded). Some clones in this sample may be carry-over from other donors' samples.

This chain uses TRBV7-9 with TRBJ1-5; D is perhaps TRBD1 (5 bases). The germline V gene encodes CDR1 SEHNR and CDR2 FQNEAQ (reference sequence). V was shortened by 6 bases and J by 1 base, with 7 bases between the two germline ends. There are 13 residues in the CDR3. The CDR3 DNA reads as TGTGCCAGCAGGGGGGACAGCAATCAGCCCCAGCATTTT. Translated, it gives CASRGDSNQPQHF.

The chain recombines TRBV7-2 with TRBJ2-3; D may correspond to TRBD1 or TRBD2 (5 bases each). Trimming took off 3 bases at V and 2 bases at J, with 15 bases between the two ends. Germline CDR1 and CDR2: SGHTA and FQGNSA. The CDR3 sequence is 16 residues long. The CDR3 coding sequence is TGTGCCAGCAGCTTTCGGGGACGGGCCATCACAGATACGCAGTATTTT. This encodes CASSFRGRAITDTQYF.

The J gene is TRBJ1-5, the V gene TRBV4-2, with a possible D match to TRBD1 (5 bases). V was trimmed by 2 bases and J by 1 base, leaving 21 bases between them. This CDR3 contains 19 residues. Germline V gene sequence: CDR1 LGHNA, CDR2 YNFKEQ. CDR3: CASSQKPGRTSQSNQPQHF. For the CDR3, the DNA is TGTGCCAGCAGCCAAAAACCAGGACGGACATCGCAAAGCAATCAGCCCCAGCATTTT.

J is TRBJ2-3 and V is TRBV7-2; maybe TRBD1 (5 bases). With 6 bases removed from V and 2 bases from J, the gap between germline ends came to 9 bases. There are 13 residues in the CDR3. Germline V gene data show CDR1 as SGHTA and CDR2 as FQGNSA. The CDR3 region has the DNA TGTGCCAGCAGAAGGACAAACACAGATACGCAGTATTTT. Its translation is CASRRTNTDTQYF.

The rearrangement joins TRBV4-1 to TRBJ2-7; D possibly corresponds to TRBD1 (6 bases). CDR1 is MGHRA and CDR2 is YSYEKL in the germline V gene. This CDR3 comprises 16 residues. V lost 0 bases and J 2 bases, leaving 14 bases between the germline ends. The CDR3 nucleotides read TGCGCCAGCAGCCAAGAATATCAGGGGAAGGCCTACGAGCAGTACTTC. It is translated as CASSQEYQGKAYEQYF.

The chain joins TRBV4-1 to TRBJ2-7; TRBD1 is a possible D gene (5 bases). CDR1 is MGHRA and CDR2 is YSYEKL in the germline V gene. This CDR3 region has 14 residues. V was clipped by 6 bases and J by 9 bases, with 21 bases between them. The CDR3 loop reads CASSPLEGAPRQYF. The DNA of the CDR3 is TGCGCCAGCAGTCCTTTAGAAGGGGCCCCCCGGCAGTACTTC.